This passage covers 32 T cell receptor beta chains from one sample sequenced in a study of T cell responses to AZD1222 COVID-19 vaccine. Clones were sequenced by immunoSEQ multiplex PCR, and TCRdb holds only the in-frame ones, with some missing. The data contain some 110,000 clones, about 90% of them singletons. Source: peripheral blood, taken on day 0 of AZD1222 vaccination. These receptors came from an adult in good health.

The CDR3 DNA reads TGTGCCAGCAGCGTAGGCGGGGGGGTAGCCGAGCAGTACTTC. Protein product: CASSVGGGVAEQYF. The chain links TRBV9 to TRBJ2-7, with 9 bases lining up with TRBD2. This CDR3 is built from 14 residues. Germline assignment: CDR1 SGDLS and CDR2 YYNGEE. J gave up 6 bases and V 0 bases, and 4 bases lay outside the gene matches.

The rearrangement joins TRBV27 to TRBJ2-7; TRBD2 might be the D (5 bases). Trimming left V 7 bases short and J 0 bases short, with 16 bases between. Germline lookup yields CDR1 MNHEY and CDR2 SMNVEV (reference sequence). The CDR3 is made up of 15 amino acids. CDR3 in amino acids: CASKFGELSSYEQYF. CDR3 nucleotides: TGTGCCAGCAAATTCGGGGAGTTAAGCTCCTACGAGCAGTACTTC.

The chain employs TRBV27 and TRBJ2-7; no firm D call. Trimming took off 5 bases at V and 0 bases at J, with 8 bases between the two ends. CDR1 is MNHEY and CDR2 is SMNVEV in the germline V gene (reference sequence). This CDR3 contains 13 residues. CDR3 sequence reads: CASSPEYSYEQYF. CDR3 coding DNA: TGTGCCAGCAGTCCCGAATACTCCTACGAGCAGTACTTC.

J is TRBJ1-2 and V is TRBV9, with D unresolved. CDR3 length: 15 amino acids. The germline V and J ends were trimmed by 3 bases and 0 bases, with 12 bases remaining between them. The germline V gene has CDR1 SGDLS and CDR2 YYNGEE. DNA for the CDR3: TGTGCCAGCAGCGATGTACTCCGAGCTAACTATGGCTACACCTTC. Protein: CASSDVLRANYGYTF.

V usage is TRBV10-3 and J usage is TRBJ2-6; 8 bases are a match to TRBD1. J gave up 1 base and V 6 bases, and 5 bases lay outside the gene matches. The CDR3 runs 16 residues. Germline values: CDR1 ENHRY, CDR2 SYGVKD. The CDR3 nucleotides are TGTGCCATCAGCGGGCAGGGGGCTTCTGGGGCCAACGTCCTGACTTTC. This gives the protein CAISGQGASGANVLTF.

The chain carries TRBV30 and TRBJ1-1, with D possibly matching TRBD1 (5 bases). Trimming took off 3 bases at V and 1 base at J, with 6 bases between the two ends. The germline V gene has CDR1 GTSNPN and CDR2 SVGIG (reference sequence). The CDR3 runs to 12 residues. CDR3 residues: CAWSQGNTEAFF. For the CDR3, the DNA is TGTGCCTGGAGCCAGGGGAACACTGAAGCTTTCTTT.

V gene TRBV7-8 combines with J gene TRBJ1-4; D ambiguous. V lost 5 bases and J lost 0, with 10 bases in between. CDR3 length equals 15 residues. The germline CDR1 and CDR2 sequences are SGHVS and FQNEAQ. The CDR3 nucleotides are TGTGCCAGCAGCAGAGACGGTGCAACTAATGAAAAACTGTTTTTT. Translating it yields CASSRDGATNEKLFF. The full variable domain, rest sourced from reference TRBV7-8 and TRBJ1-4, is GAGVSQSPRYKVAKRGQDVALRCDPISGHVSLFWYQQALGQGPEFLTYFQNEAQLDKSGLPSDRFFAERPEGSVSTLKIQRTQQEDSAVYLCASSRDGATNEKLFFGSGTQLSVL.

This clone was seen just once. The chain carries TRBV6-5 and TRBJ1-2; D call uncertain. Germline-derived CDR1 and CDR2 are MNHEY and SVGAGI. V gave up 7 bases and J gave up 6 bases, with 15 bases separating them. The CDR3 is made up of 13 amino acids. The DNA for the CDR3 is TGTGCCAGCAAAGATAGGGTTACAAATGGCTACACCTTC. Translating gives CASKDRVTNGYTF.

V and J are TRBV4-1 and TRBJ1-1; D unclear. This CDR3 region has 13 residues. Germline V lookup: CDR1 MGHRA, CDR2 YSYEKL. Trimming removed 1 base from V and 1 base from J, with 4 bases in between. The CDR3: CASSQGQNTEAFF. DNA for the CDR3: TGCGCCAGCAGCCAAGGACAGAACACTGAAGCTTTCTTT.

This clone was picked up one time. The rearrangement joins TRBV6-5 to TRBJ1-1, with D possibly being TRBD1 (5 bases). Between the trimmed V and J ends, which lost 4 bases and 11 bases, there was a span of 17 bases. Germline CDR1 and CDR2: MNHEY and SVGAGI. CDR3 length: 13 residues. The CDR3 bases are TGTGCCAGCAGTTTAACCAGGGATGGTTTGGCTTTCTTT. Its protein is CASSLTRDGLAFF.

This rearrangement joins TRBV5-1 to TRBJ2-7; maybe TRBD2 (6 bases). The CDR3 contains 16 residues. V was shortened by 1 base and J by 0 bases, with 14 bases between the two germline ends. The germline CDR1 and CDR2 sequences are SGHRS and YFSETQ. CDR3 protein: CASSLKLQGLSYEQYF. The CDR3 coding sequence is TGCGCCAGCAGCTTGAAACTTCAGGGACTCTCCTACGAGCAGTACTTC.

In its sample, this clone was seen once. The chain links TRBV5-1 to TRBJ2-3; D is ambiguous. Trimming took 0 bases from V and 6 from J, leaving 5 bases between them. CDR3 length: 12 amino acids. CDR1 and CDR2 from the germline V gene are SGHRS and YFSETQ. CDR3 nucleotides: TGCGCCAGCAGCTTGGTAGGGGATACGCAGTATTTT. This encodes CASSLVGDTQYF.

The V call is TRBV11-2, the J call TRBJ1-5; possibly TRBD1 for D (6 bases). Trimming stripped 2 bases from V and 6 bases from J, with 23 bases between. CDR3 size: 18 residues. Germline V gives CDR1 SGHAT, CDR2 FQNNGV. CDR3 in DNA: TGTGCCAGCAGCTTATGGGGGCGGGACAAAACCCGAGCTCAGCCCCAGCATTTT. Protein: CASSLWGRDKTRAQPQHF.

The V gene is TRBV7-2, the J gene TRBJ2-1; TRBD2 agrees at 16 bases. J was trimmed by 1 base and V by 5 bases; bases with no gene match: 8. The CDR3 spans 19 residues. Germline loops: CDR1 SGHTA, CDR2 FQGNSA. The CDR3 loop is CASSAKGLAGGRSYNEQFF. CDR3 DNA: TGTGCCAGCAGCGCAAAGGGACTAGCGGGAGGGCGGTCCTACAATGAGCAGTTCTTC. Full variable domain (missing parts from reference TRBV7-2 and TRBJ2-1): GAGVSQSPSNKVTEKGKDVELRCDPISGHTALYWYRQSLGQGLEFLIYFQGNSAPDKSGLPSDRFSAERTGGSVSTLTIQRTQQEDSAVYLCASSAKGLAGGRSYNEQFFGPGTRLTVL.

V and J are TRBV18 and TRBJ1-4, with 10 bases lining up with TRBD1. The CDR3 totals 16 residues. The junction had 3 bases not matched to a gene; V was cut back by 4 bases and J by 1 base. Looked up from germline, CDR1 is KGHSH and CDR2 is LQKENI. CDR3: CASSLDRGRTNEKLFF. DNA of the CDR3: TGTGCCAGCTCACTCGACAGGGGGCGAACTAATGAAAAACTGTTTTTT.

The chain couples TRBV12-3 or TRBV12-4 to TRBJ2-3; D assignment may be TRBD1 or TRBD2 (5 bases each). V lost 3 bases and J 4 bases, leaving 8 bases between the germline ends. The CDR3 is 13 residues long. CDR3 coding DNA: TGTGCCAGCAGTTTCCGAGGGGCAGATACGCAGTATTTT. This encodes CASSFRGADTQYF.

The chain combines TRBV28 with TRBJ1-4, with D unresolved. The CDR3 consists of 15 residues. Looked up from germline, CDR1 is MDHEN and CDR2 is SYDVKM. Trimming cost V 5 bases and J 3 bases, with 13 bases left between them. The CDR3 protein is CASSPPGSSNEKLFF. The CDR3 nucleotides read TGTGCCAGCAGTCCTCCGGGATCCTCTAATGAAAAACTGTTTTTT.

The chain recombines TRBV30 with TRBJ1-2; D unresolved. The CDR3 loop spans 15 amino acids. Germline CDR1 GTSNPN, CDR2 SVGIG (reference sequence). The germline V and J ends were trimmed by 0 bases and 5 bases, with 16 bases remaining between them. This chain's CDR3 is CAWSVPPRAEYGYTF. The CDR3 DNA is TGTGCCTGGAGTGTACCCCCTAGGGCCGAGTATGGCTACACCTTC. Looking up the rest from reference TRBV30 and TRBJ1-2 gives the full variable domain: SQTIHQWPATLVQPVGSPLSLECTVEGTSNPNLYWYRQAAGRGLQLLFYSVGIGQISSEVPQNLSASRPQDRQFILSSKKLLLSDSGFYLCAWSVPPRAEYGYTFGSGTRLTVV.

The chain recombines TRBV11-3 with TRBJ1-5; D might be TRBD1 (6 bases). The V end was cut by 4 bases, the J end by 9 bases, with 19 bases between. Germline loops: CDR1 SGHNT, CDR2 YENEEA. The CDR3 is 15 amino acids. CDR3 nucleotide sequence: TGTGCCAGCAGCTCCAATGACAGGTGGGGACCGCCCCAGCATTTT. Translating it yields CASSSNDRWGPPQHF.

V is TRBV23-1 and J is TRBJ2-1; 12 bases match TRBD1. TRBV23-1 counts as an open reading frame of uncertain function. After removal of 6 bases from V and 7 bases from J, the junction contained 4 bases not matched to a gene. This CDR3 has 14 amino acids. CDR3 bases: TGCGCCAGCAGGAGGGACAGGGGGCTGAATGAGCAGTTCTTC. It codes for CASRRDRGLNEQFF.

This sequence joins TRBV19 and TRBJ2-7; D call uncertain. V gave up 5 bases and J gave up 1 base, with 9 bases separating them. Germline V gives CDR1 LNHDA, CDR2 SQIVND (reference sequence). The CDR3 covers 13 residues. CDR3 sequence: CASSQTLSYEQYF. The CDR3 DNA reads TGTGCCAGTAGTCAAACACTTTCCTACGAGCAGTACTTC.

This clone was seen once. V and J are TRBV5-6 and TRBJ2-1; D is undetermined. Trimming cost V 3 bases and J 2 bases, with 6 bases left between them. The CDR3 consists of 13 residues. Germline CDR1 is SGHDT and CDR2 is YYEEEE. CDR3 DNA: TGTGCCAGCAGCTGGAACACCTACAATGAGCAGTTCTTC. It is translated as CASSWNTYNEQFF.

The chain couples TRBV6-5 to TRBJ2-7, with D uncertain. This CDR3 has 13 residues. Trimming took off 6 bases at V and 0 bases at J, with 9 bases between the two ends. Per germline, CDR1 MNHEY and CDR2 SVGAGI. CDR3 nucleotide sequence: TGTGCCAGCAGGAGCCCCATCTCCTACGAGCAGTACTTC. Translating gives CASRSPISYEQYF.

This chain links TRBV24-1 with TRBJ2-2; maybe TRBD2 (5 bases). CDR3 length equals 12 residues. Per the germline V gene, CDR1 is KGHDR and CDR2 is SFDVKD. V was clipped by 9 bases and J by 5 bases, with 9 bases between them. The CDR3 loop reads CATGSGTGELFF. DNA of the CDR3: TGTGCCACCGGGAGCGGAACCGGGGAGCTGTTTTTT.

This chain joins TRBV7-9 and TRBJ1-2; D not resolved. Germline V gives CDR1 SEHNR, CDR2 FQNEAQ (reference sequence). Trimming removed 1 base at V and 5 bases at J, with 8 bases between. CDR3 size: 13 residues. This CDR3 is CASSLGAEYGYTF. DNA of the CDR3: TGTGCCAGCAGCTTAGGGGCTGAATATGGCTACACCTTC.

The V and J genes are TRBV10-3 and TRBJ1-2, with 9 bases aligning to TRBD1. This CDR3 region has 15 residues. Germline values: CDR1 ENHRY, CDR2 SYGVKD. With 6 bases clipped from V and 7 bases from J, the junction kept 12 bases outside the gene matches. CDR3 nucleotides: TGTGCCATCAGCCCCGGACAGGGGAGGTTGTTTGGCTACACCTTC. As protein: CAISPGQGRLFGYTF.

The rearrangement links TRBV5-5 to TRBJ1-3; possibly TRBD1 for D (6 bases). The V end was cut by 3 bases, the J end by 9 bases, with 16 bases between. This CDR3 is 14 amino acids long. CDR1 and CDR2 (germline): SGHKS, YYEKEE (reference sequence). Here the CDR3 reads CASSYQGGRSTIYF. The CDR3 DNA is TGTGCCAGCAGCTACCAAGGGGGGAGGAGCACCATATATTTT. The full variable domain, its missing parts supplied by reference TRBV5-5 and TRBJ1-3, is DAGVTQSPTHLIKTRGQQVTLRCSPISGHKSVSWYQQVLGQGPQFIFQYYEKEERGRGNFPDRFSARQFPNYSSELNVNALLLGDSALYLCASSYQGGRSTIYFGEGSWLTVV.

The CDR3 reads CASSPRTGRKNTEAFF. The CDR3 coding sequence is TGTGCCAGCAGCCCACGGACAGGGAGAAAGAACACTGAAGCTTTCTTT. V usage is TRBV9 and J usage is TRBJ1-1, with 8 positions matching TRBD1. The CDR3 covers 16 residues. The V gene's germline CDR1 is SGDLS and CDR2 YYNGEE. J was trimmed by 1 base and V by 4 bases; bases with no gene match: 9.

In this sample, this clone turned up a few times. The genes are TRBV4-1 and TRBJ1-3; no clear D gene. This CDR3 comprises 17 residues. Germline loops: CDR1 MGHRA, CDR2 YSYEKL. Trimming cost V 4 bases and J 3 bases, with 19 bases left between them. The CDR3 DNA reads TGCGCCAGCAGCCCGACCCCCGGGGAGCTAGGTGGAAACACCATATATTTT. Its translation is CASSPTPGELGGNTIYF.

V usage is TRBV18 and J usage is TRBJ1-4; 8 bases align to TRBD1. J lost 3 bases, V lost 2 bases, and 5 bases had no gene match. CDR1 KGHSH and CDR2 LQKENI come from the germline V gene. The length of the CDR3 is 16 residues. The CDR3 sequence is CASSPWGTGPNEKLFF. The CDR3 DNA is TGTGCCAGCTCACCATGGGGGACAGGCCCTAATGAAAAACTGTTTTTT.

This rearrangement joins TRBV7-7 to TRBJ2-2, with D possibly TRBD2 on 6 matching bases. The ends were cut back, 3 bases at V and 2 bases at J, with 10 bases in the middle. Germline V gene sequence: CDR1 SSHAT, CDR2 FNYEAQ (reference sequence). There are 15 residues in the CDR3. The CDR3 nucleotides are TGTGCCAGCAGCTTGGGGGGATCTAACACCGGGGAGCTGTTTTTT. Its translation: CASSLGGSNTGELFF. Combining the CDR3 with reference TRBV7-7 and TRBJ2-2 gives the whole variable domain GAGVSQSPRYKVTKRGQDVTLRCDPISSHATLYWYQQALGQGPEFLTYFNYEAQPDKSGLPSDRFSAERPEGSISTLTIQRTEQRDSAMYRCASSLGGSNTGELFFGEGSRLTVL.

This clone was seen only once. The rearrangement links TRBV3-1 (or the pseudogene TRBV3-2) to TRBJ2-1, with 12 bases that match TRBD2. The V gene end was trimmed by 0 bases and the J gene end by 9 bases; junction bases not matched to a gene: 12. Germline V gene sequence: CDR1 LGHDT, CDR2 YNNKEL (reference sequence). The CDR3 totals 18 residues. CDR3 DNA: TGTGCCAGCAGCCAAGAAAGTCTTGGACTAGCGGGAAGAGGTGAGCAGTTCTTC. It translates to CASSQESLGLAGRGEQFF.